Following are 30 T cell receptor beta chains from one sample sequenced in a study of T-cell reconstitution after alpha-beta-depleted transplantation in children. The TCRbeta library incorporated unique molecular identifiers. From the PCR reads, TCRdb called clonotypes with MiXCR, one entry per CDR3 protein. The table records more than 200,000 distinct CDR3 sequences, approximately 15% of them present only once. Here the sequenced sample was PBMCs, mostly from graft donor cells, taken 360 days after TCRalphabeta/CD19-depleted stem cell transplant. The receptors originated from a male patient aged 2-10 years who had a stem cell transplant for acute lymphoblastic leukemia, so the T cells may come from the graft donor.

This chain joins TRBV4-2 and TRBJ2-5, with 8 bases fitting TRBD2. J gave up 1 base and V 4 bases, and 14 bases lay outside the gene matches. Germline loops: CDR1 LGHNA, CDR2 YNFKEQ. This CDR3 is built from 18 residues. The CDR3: CASSRYPPAGDRQETQYF. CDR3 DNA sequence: TGTGCCAGCAGCCGATACCCCCCAGCGGGAGACCGCCAAGAGACCCAGTACTTC.

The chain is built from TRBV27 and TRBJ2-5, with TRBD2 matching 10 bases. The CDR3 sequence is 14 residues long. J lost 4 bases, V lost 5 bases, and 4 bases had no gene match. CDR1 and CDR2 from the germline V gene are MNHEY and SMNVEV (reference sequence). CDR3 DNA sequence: TGTGCCAGCAGTCCCAGACTAGCGGGAGAGACCCAGTACTTC. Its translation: CASSPRLAGETQYF.

The CDR3 here is CASSVLPLTGSGSEAFF. In nucleotides, the CDR3 is TGTGCCAGCAGCGTACTCCCCCTGACAGGGTCTGGTTCTGAAGCTTTCTTT. The rearrangement links TRBV9 to TRBJ1-1; 7 nucleotides match TRBD1. Germline values: CDR1 SGDLS, CDR2 YYNGEE. Trimming cost V 1 base and J 6 bases; bases outside gene matches: 15. The CDR3 runs to 17 residues.

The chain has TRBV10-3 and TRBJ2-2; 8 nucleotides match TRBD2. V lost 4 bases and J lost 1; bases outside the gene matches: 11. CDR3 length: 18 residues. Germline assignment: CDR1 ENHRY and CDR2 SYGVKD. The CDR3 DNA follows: TGTGCCATCAGTGGGGAATTAGCGGGATCGTTGAACACCGGGGAGCTGTTTTTT. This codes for CAISGELAGSLNTGELFF.

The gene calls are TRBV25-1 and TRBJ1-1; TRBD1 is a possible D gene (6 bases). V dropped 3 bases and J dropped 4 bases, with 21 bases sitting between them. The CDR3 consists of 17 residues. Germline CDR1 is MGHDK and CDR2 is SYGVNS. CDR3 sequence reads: CASSEDRGNIWSTEAFF. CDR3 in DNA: TGTGCCAGCAGTGAGGACAGAGGTAACATATGGAGCACTGAAGCTTTCTTT.

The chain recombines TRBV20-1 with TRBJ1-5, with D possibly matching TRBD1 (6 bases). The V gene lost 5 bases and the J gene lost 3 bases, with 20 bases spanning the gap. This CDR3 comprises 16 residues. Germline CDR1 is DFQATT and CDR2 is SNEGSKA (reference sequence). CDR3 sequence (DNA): TGCAGTGCTCCACCGGCAGGGGTCGGACACAATCAGCCCCAGCATTTT. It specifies CSAPPAGVGHNQPQHF.

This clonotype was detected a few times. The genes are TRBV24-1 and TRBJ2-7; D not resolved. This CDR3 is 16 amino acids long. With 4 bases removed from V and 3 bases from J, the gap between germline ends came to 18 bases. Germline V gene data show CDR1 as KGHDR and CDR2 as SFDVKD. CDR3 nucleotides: TGTGCCACCAGTGACGCTAGAACCCAGGACGACTACGAGCAGTACTTC. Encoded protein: CATSDARTQDDYEQYF.

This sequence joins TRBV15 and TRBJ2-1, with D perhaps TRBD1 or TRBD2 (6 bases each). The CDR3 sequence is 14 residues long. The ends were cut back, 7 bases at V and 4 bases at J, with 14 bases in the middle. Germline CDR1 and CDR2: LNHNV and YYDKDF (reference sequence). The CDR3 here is CATMGGDGYNEQFF. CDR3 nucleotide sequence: TGTGCCACCATGGGGGGCGATGGGTACAATGAGCAGTTCTTC. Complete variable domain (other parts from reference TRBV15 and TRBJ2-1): DAMVIQNPRYQVTQFGKPVTLSCSQTLNHNVMYWYQQKSSQAPKLLFHYYDKDFNNEADTPDNFQSRRPNTSFCFLDIRSPGLGDTAMYLCATMGGDGYNEQFFGPGTRLTVL.

Here the CDR3 reads CASSSSGTGVYGYTF. DNA of the CDR3: TGTGCCAGCAGTTCCTCCGGGACAGGGGTCTATGGCTACACCTTC. The V call is TRBV12-3 or TRBV12-4, the J call TRBJ1-2; 10 bases map to TRBD1. The junction had 6 bases not matched to a gene; V was cut back by 4 bases and J by 4 bases. There are 15 residues in the CDR3.

The CDR3 is CATSGGHGPEAFF. DNA of the CDR3: TGTGCCACCAGTGGCGGGCACGGCCCTGAAGCTTTCTTT. The rearrangement joins TRBV24-1 to TRBJ1-1; no definite D call. The length of the CDR3 is 13 residues. The ends were cut back, 5 bases at V and 6 bases at J, with 12 bases in the middle. CDR1 is KGHDR, CDR2 SFDVKD, per germline.

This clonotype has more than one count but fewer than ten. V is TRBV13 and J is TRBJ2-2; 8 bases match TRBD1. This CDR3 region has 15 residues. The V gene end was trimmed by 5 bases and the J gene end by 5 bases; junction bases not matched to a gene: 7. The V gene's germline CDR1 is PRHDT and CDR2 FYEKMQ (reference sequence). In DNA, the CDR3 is TGTGCCAGCAGCCCCAGGACAGGGAGGACCGGGGAGCTGTTTTTT. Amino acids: CASSPRTGRTGELFF.

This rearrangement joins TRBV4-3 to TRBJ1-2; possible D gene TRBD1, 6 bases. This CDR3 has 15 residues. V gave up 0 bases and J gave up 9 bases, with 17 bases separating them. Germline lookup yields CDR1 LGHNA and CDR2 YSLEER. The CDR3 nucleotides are TGCGCCAGCAGCCAAGATCGGCGGGGGCTGCAGAGCTACACCTTC. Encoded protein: CASSQDRRGLQSYTF.

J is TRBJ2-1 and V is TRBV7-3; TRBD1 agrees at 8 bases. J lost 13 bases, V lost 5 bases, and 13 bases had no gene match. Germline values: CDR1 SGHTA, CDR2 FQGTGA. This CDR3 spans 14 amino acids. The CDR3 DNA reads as TGTGCCAGCAGCCCACCCGGGACAGGAGTCCCCCAGTTCTTC. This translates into CASSPPGTGVPQFF.

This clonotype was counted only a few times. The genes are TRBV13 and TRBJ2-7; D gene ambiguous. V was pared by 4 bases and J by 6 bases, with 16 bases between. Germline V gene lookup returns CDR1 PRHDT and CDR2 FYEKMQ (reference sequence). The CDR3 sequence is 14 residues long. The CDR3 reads CASSSPSGLSEQYF. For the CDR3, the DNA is TGTGCCAGCAGCTCCCCTTCCGGGTTGAGCGAGCAGTACTTC.

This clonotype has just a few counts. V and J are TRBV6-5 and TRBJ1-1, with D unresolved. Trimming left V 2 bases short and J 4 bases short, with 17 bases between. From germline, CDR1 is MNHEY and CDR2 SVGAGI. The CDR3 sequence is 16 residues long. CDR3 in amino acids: CASSYSAGQPGTEAFF. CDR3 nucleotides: TGTGCCAGCAGTTACAGCGCTGGGCAGCCGGGCACTGAAGCTTTCTTT.

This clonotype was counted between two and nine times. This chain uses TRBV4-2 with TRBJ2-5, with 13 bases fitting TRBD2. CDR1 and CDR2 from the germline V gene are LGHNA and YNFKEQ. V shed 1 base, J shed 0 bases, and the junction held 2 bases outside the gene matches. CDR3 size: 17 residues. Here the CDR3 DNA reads TGTGCCAGCAGCCAAGGGGGACTAGCGGGGAACCAAGAGACCCAGTACTTC. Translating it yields CASSQGGLAGNQETQYF.

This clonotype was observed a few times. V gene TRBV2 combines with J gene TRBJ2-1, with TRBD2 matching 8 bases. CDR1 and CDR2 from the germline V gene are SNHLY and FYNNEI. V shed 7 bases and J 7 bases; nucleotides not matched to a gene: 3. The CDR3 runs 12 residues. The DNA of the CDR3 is TGTGCCAGCACTACTAGCGGAAATGAGCAGTTCTTC. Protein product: CASTTSGNEQFF.

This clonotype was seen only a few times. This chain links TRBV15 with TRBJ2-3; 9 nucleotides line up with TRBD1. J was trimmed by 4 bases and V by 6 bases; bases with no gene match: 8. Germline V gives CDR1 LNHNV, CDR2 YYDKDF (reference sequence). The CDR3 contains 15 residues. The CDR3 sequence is CATRPDRGSADTQYF. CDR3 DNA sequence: TGTGCCACCAGACCCGACAGGGGGAGTGCAGATACGCAGTATTTT.

The CDR3: CASSSIGGRIHEQYF. CDR3 in DNA: TGTGCCAGCAGCTCAATCGGGGGCCGTATCCACGAGCAGTACTTC. The chain uses TRBV11-2 and TRBJ2-7; either TRBD1 or TRBD2 may supply D (6 bases each). Trimming removed 4 bases from V and 5 bases from J, with 18 bases in between. Germline loops: CDR1 SGHAT, CDR2 FQNNGV. CDR3 length equals 15 residues.

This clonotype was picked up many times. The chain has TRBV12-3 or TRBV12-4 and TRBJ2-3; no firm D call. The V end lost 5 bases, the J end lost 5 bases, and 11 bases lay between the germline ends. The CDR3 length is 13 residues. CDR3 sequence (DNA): TGTGCCAGCAGTAGAAAATTAGGAGATACGCAGTATTTT. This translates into CASSRKLGDTQYF.

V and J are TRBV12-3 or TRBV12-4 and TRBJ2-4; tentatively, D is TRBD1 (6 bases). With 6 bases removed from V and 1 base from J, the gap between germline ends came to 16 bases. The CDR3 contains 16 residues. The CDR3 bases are TGTGCCAGCAGGAAACAGGGATGGGTGGCCAAAAACATTCAGTACTTC. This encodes CASRKQGWVAKNIQYF.

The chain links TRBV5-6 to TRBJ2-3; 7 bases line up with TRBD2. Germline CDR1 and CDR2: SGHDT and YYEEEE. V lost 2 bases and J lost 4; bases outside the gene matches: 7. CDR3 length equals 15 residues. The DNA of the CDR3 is TGTGCCAGCAGCTTCGGTAGCGGGTCGTCAGATACGCAGTATTTT. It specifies CASSFGSGSSDTQYF.

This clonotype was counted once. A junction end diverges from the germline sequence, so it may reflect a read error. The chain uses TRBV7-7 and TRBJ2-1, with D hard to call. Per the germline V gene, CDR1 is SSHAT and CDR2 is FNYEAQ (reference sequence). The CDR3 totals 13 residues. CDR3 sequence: CASSLGYWDEQFF. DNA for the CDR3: TGTGCTAGCAGCTTAGGATATTGGGATGAGCAGTTCTTC.

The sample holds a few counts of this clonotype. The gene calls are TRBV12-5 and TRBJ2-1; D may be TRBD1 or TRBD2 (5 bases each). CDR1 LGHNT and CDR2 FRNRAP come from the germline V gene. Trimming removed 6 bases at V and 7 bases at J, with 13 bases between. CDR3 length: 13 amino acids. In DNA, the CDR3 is TGTGCTAGTGGCACTGAGGGGTGGAATGAGCAGTTCTTC. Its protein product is CASGTEGWNEQFF. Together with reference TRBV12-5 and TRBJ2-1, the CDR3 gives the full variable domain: DARVTQTPRHKVTEMGQEVTMRCQPILGHNTVFWYRQTMMQGLELLAYFRNRAPLDDSGMPKDRFSAEMPDATLATLKIQPSEPRDSAVYFCASGTEGWNEQFFGPGTRLTVL.

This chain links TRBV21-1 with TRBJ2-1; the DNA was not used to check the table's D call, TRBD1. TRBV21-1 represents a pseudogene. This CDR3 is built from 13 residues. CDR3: CASSNLGAGKQFF. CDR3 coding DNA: TGTGCCAGCAGCAACTTGGGGGCAGGGAAGCAGTTCTTC.

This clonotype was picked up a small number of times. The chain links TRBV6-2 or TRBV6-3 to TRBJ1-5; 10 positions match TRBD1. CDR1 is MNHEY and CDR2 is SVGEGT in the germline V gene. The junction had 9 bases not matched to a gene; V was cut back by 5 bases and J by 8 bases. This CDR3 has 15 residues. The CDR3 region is CASSHGTGVHEPQHF. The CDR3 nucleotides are TGTGCCAGCAGTCACGGGACAGGGGTACATGAGCCCCAGCATTTT.

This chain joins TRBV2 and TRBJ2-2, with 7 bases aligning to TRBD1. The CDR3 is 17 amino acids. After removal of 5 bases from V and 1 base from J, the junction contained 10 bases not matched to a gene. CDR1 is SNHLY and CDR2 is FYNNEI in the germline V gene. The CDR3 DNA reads TGTGCCAGCAGTACATCCGCCGACAGGGAGAACACCGGGGAGCTGTTTTTT. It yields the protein CASSTSADRENTGELFF.

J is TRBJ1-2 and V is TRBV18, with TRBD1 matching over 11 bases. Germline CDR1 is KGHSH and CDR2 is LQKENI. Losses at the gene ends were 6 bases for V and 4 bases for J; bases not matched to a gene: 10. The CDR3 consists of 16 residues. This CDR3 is CASSTTSGTGGYGYTF. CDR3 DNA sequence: TGTGCCAGCTCGACAACCTCCGGGACAGGGGGCTATGGCTACACCTTC.

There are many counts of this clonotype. As DNA, the CDR3 is TGCAGCGTTGGAGAAGAGACCCAGTACTTC. Its translation is CSVGEETQYF. This chain links TRBV29-1 with TRBJ2-5, with no clear D. Germline V lookup: CDR1 SQVTM, CDR2 ANQGSEA. V gave up 4 bases and J gave up 3 bases, with 3 bases separating them. The CDR3 is made up of 10 amino acids. The full variable domain, with the rest looked up from reference TRBV29-1 and TRBJ2-5, is SAVISQKPSRDICQRGTSLTIQCQVDSQVTMMFWYRQQPGQSLTLIATANQGSEATYESGFVIDKFPISRPNLTFSTLTVSNMSPEDSSIYLCSVGEETQYFGPGTRLLVL.

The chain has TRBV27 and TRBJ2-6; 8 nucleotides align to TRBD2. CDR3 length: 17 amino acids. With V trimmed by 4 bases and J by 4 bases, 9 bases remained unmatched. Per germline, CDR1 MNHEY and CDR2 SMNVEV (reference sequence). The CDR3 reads CASSSTSESVGANVLTF. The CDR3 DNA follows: TGTGCCAGCAGTTCGACTAGCGAATCGGTCGGGGCCAACGTCCTGACTTTC.